The subject of this entry is one T cell receptor (beta chain). Participant age was roughly 18 to 90 years, and participants resided in roughly 24 US areas. The data stem from a study of blood T cell repertoires in COVID-19. Assay: immunoSEQ multiplex PCR; the TCRdb copy retains only in-frame clones and omits some. The table includes 300,000 to 350,000 clones, approximately 85% detected once. The CDR3 runs 17 residues. Germline-derived CDR1 and CDR2 are LGHDT and YNNKEL (reference sequence). Trimming stripped 0 bases from V and 6 bases from J, with 20 bases between. The rearrangement links TRBV3-1 (or the pseudogene TRBV3-2) to TRBJ1-1; D is perhaps TRBD1 (6 bases). What was sequenced was PBMCs or T cells enriched from blood (not recorded which). The TCR was taken from a man aged 25 to 45 who had recovered from COVID-19. The DNA of the CDR3 is TGTGCCAGCAGCCAAGATACGGAGGCAGGGGTTTTCGCTGAAGCTTTCTTT. Amino acids: CASSQDTEAGVFAEAFF.